The 28 T cell receptor beta chains listed next were all sequenced from one sample in a study of blood T cell repertoires in COVID-19. TCRdb's copy holds only in-frame clones and misses some; the assay was immunoSEQ multiplex PCR. The table lists 200,000 or so clones, roughly 82% of them singletons, with 2% to 2.5% in the top ten. The sequenced material came from peripheral blood. The receptor set was obtained from a man between 35 and 55 years old who had recovered from COVID-19.

The chain employs TRBV7-2 and TRBJ1-4, with D hard to call. Germline V gene sequence: CDR1 SGHTA, CDR2 FQGNSA. The CDR3 runs to 14 residues. V gave up 2 bases and J gave up 7 bases, with 11 bases separating them. CDR3 region: CASSLRHRTEKLFF. CDR3 DNA: TGTGCCAGCAGCTTAAGACACAGAACTGAAAAACTGTTTTTT.

This clone was recorded only once. The chain links TRBV29-1 to TRBJ1-1, with a weak D call TRBD1 (5 bases). The CDR3 length is 13 residues. Germline V gene data show CDR1 as SQVTM and CDR2 as ANQGSEA. The ends were cut back, 3 bases at V and 3 bases at J, with 11 bases in the middle. CDR3 region: CSVDKGLYTEAFF. The CDR3 coding sequence is TGCAGCGTTGACAAGGGGCTCTACACTGAAGCTTTCTTT.

The chain carries TRBV4-1 and TRBJ2-5; 12 positions agree with TRBD2. J was trimmed by 2 bases and V by 1 base; bases with no gene match: 5. Germline V lookup: CDR1 MGHRA, CDR2 YSYEKL. The CDR3 covers 17 residues. CDR3 in DNA: TGCGCCAGCAGCCAAGCGCTAGGGACTAGCGGGCAAGAGACCCAGTACTTC. It specifies CASSQALGTSGQETQYF.

This rearrangement joins TRBV4-3 to TRBJ1-2; D is unclear. Germline values: CDR1 LGHNA, CDR2 YSLEER. V dropped 4 bases and J dropped 0 bases, with 12 bases sitting between them. This CDR3 is built from 15 residues. DNA for the CDR3: TGCGCCAGCAGCCGGCAAGCGGATTCTAACTATGGCTACACCTTC. It specifies CASSRQADSNYGYTF.

This chain uses TRBV4-1 with TRBJ2-5; 10 bases are a match to TRBD2. Per germline, CDR1 MGHRA and CDR2 YSYEKL. Trimming took 4 bases from V and 5 from J; bases not matched to a gene: 13. The CDR3 extends over 17 amino acids. The CDR3 bases are TGCGCCAGCAGCCCGGGAGCGTCTAGCGGGAGTCTCGAGACCCAGTACTTC. Residues: CASSPGASSGSLETQYF.

This chain links TRBV27 with TRBJ1-6; weak D call: TRBD1 (5 bases). The CDR3 has 20 residues. V dropped 1 base and J dropped 0 bases, with 19 bases sitting between them. Germline values: CDR1 MNHEY, CDR2 SMNVEV (reference sequence). CDR3 coding DNA: TGTGCCAGCAGTTTATACCAGGGCCCGATGCTAAGCTCCTATAATTCACCCCTCCACTTT. It translates to CASSLYQGPMLSSYNSPLHF.

The chain couples TRBV14 to TRBJ2-1; D is ambiguous. Germline loops: CDR1 SGHDN, CDR2 FVKESK. V gave up 4 bases and J gave up 4 bases, with 5 bases separating them. This CDR3 spans 12 amino acids. The DNA for the CDR3 is TGTGCCAGCAGCCTCCAATACAATGAGCAGTTCTTC. Translated: CASSLQYNEQFF.

The table lists this clone with a count of one. This chain links TRBV10-1 with TRBJ2-1, with 10 positions matching TRBD1. The CDR3 runs to 15 residues. Trimming at V came to 10 bases and at J to 5 bases, leaving 11 bases not matched to a gene. Germline V gives CDR1 WNHNN, CDR2 SYGVQD (reference sequence). The CDR3 nucleotides read TGCGCCACCCGACCCGGGACAGGGGCCCACAATGAGCAGTTCTTC. Amino acid sequence: CATRPGTGAHNEQFF.

In this sample, this clone turned up once. This chain connects TRBV6-5 to TRBJ2-1; 7 bases map to TRBD2. The CDR3 spans 16 residues. CDR1 MNHEY and CDR2 SVGAGI come from the germline V gene. Losses at the gene ends were 6 bases for V and 4 bases for J; bases not matched to a gene: 12. The CDR3 loop reads CASRYTRSGGYNEQFF. The CDR3 nucleotides are TGTGCCAGCAGATACACTAGATCCGGGGGGTACAATGAGCAGTTCTTC.

The table lists this clone with a count of one. The chain uses TRBV27 and TRBJ1-5; 9 bases map to TRBD1. V lost 4 bases and J lost 6; bases outside the gene matches: 7. Germline CDR1 is MNHEY and CDR2 is SMNVEV (reference sequence). The length of the CDR3 is 15 residues. The CDR3 loop is CASSSRTGVGQPQHF. The CDR3 nucleotides read TGTGCCAGCAGTTCCAGGACAGGGGTCGGTCAGCCCCAGCATTTT.

The chain uses TRBV3-1 (or the pseudogene TRBV3-2) and TRBJ1-1; 7 positions agree with TRBD1. This CDR3 contains 13 residues. CDR1 is LGHDT, CDR2 YNNKEL, per germline (reference sequence). The junction had 5 bases not matched to a gene; V was cut back by 4 bases and J by 6 bases. This CDR3 reads CASSLLGTAEAFF. CDR3 DNA: TGTGCCAGCAGCCTGCTCGGGACAGCTGAAGCTTTCTTT.

This sequence joins TRBV5-1 and TRBJ2-2; D is unclear. The CDR3 is 14 amino acids. CDR1 SGHRS and CDR2 YFSETQ come from the germline V gene. The V gene lost 2 bases and the J gene lost 3 bases, with 8 bases spanning the gap. Here the CDR3 reads CASSFSSDTGELFF. CDR3 in DNA: TGCGCCAGCAGCTTTTCGTCTGACACCGGGGAGCTGTTTTTT.

V is TRBV5-1 and J is TRBJ2-2; 10 bases line up with TRBD1. The V gene end was trimmed by 5 bases and the J gene end by 1 base; junction bases not matched to a gene: 8. CDR1 SGHRS and CDR2 YFSETQ come from the germline V gene. CDR3 length equals 17 residues. The CDR3 bases are TGCGCCAGCAGGCTCCGGACAGGGGGTCAGAACACCGGGGAGCTGTTTTTT. Protein product: CASRLRTGGQNTGELFF.

The V call is TRBV18, the J call TRBJ1-2, with TRBD1 as a possible D gene (5 bases). The V gene's germline CDR1 is KGHSH and CDR2 LQKENI. The CDR3 is 16 residues long. V lost 3 bases and J 8 bases, leaving 22 bases between the germline ends. In DNA form, the CDR3 reads TGTGCCAGCTCACCTGAGATCGGGACTGTCCTAGGGGGCTACACCTTC. It yields the protein CASSPEIGTVLGGYTF.

This clone was detected ten times or more. The V and J genes are TRBV7-6 and TRBJ2-7, with a weak D call TRBD1 (6 bases). Trimming removed 5 bases at V and 2 bases at J, with 13 bases between. This CDR3 has 14 amino acids. CDR1 is SGHVS, CDR2 FNYEAQ, per germline. The CDR3 DNA is TGTGCCAGCAGCCCGGGGACACTCGCCTACGAGCAGTACTTC. Translating gives CASSPGTLAYEQYF.

The chain couples TRBV6-5 to TRBJ2-5, with a weak D call TRBD2 (7 bases). Trimming removed 6 bases at V and 4 bases at J, with 18 bases between. The CDR3 sequence is 15 residues long. The germline V gene encodes CDR1 MNHEY and CDR2 SVGAGI. The CDR3 sequence is CASRASGGLGETQYF. Written as DNA, the CDR3 is TGTGCCAGCAGGGCGTCGGGGGGCCTAGGAGAGACCCAGTACTTC.

The chain uses TRBV7-8 and TRBJ1-1; D might be TRBD1 (5 bases). CDR3 size: 15 residues. The V end lost 4 bases, the J end lost 3 bases, and 15 bases lay between the germline ends. Germline loops: CDR1 SGHVS, CDR2 FQNEAQ. Here the CDR3 DNA reads TGTGCCAGCAGCTCGATTAGGGGAGGTGACACTGAAGCTTTCTTT. This encodes CASSSIRGGDTEAFF.

This clone was seen a few times. The chain couples TRBV5-6 to TRBJ2-3, with 9 positions matching TRBD2. Trimming removed 1 base from V and 0 bases from J; junction bases left unmatched: 6. This CDR3 contains 17 residues. Germline V gene lookup returns CDR1 SGHDT and CDR2 YYEEEE. The DNA of the CDR3 is TGTGCCAGCAGCTTGATTAGCGGGGGACACAGCACAGATACGCAGTATTTT. The encoded protein is CASSLISGGHSTDTQYF.

CDR3 amino acids: CASSSPPGQGFYGYTF. Here the CDR3 DNA reads TGTGCCAGCAGCTCCCCACCGGGACAGGGATTCTATGGCTACACCTTC. This chain uses TRBV7-2 with TRBJ1-2, with 9 bases aligning to TRBD1. The CDR3 has 16 residues. Germline V lookup: CDR1 SGHTA, CDR2 FQGNSA. V shed 4 bases and J 4 bases; nucleotides not matched to a gene: 10.

The chain joins TRBV29-1 to TRBJ2-7, with D possibly TRBD2 on 5 matching bases. Germline CDR1 SQVTM, CDR2 ANQGSEA. V lost 6 bases, J lost 3 bases, and 12 bases lay in between. CDR3 length: 12 amino acids. The CDR3 DNA is TGCAGCGTCCGATTGGGGAGCTACGAGCAGTACTTC. Translated: CSVRLGSYEQYF.

Only one count was recorded for this clone. The chain combines TRBV7-9 with TRBJ2-1; 9 nucleotides match TRBD1. Germline V CDR1 and CDR2: SEHNR, FQNEAQ (reference sequence). V shed 0 bases and J 8 bases; nucleotides not matched to a gene: 5. The CDR3 extends over 15 amino acids. The CDR3 sequence is CASSLASTGGDEQFF. CDR3 nucleotide sequence: TGTGCCAGCAGCTTAGCGTCTACAGGGGGCGATGAGCAGTTCTTC.

V is TRBV18 and J is TRBJ2-2; tentative D call: TRBD2 (6 bases). This CDR3 region has 15 residues. Germline V gene data show CDR1 as KGHSH and CDR2 as LQKENI. Between the trimmed V and J ends, which lost 3 bases and 0 bases, there was a span of 8 bases. DNA of the CDR3: TGTGCCAGCTCACCCGGGAGCGCGAACACCGGGGAGCTGTTTTTT. It yields the protein CASSPGSANTGELFF. The complete variable domain, with remaining parts taken from reference TRBV18 and TRBJ2-2, reads NAGVMQNPRHLVRRRGQEARLRCSPMKGHSHVYWYRQLPEEGLKFMVYLQKENIIDESGMPKERFSAEFPKEGPSILRIQQVVRGDSAAYFCASSPGSANTGELFFGEGSRLTVL.

V usage is TRBV3-1 (or the pseudogene TRBV3-2) and J usage is TRBJ1-1, with TRBD1 as a possible D gene (5 bases). Trimming left V 2 bases short and J 1 base short, with 14 bases between. In germline, CDR1 is LGHDT, CDR2 YNNKEL (reference sequence). The CDR3 covers 16 residues. The DNA for the CDR3 is TGTGCCAGCAGCCAACAGGGATTACAACGGAACACTGAAGCTTTCTTT. Its translation: CASSQQGLQRNTEAFF.

The chain couples TRBV5-1 to TRBJ1-1; a possible D gene is TRBD1 (6 bases). The CDR3 totals 14 residues. V was shortened by 4 bases and J by 5 bases, with 15 bases between the two germline ends. Germline values: CDR1 SGHRS, CDR2 YFSETQ. The CDR3 DNA is TGCGCCAGCAGCCCCACCGGGACACGGACTGAAGCTTTCTTT. Its protein is CASSPTGTRTEAFF. The variable domain in full, with the rest retrieved from reference TRBV5-1 and TRBJ1-1, is KAGVTQTPRYLIKTRGQQVTLSCSPISGHRSVSWYQQTPGQGLQFLFEYFSETQRNKGNFPGRFSGRQFSNSRSEMNVSTLELGDSALYLCASSPTGTRTEAFFGQGTRLTVV.

V and J are TRBV9 and TRBJ2-2; D is uncertain. The CDR3 spans 12 residues. V was trimmed by 1 base and J by 8 bases, leaving 6 bases between them. Germline lookup yields CDR1 SGDLS and CDR2 YYNGEE. The chain's CDR3 is CASSVSGGELFF. CDR3 DNA: TGTGCCAGCAGCGTATCAGGTGGGGAGCTGTTTTTT.

CDR3 loop: CASIQGGHSNSPLHF. DNA of the CDR3: TGTGCCAGTATTCAGGGGGGACATTCTAATTCACCCCTCCACTTT. The chain carries TRBV19 and TRBJ1-6; TRBD1 aligns across 7 bases. Germline-derived CDR1 and CDR2 are LNHDA and SQIVND (reference sequence). V lost 7 bases and J lost 6; bases outside the gene matches: 9. The CDR3 consists of 15 residues.

The table lists this clone with a few counts. Here the CDR3 reads CASSAGTGLRVYEQYF. CDR3 DNA: TGTGCCAGCAGTGCCGGGACAGGGCTGAGGGTCTACGAGCAGTACTTC. The chain carries TRBV6-2 or TRBV6-3 and TRBJ2-7; 9 nucleotides match TRBD1. CDR1 is MNHEY, CDR2 SVGEGT, per germline. The CDR3 extends over 16 amino acids. The trim removed 5 bases at V and 3 bases at J, leaving 11 bases unmatched.

The chain links TRBV6-6 to TRBJ1-2; no definite D call. CDR3 size: 12 residues. V dropped 7 bases and J dropped 2 bases, with 8 bases sitting between them. CDR1 MNHNY and CDR2 SVGAGI come from the germline V gene (reference sequence). CDR3 loop: CASTGGNYGYTF. As DNA, the CDR3 is TGTGCCAGCACCGGAGGGAACTATGGCTACACCTTC.